Following are 23 T cell receptor beta chains from one sample sequenced in a study of blood T cell repertoires in COVID-19. This table comes from immunoSEQ multiplex PCR, and its TCRdb copy is limited to in-frame clones, with some not included. Of 70,000 to 90,000 clones listed, approximately 86% were seen once; the top ten hold less than 9.5%. Sequenced material: peripheral blood. These receptors were taken from a man aged 55-75 years with acute or convalescent COVID-19.

The gene calls are TRBV19 and TRBJ1-2; 7 bases align to TRBD1. The V gene end was trimmed by 3 bases and the J gene end by 0 bases; junction bases not matched to a gene: 7. CDR1 LNHDA and CDR2 SQIVND come from the germline V gene (reference sequence). This CDR3 is 16 amino acids long. The CDR3 reads CASSIRGAPSNYGYTF. CDR3 DNA: TGTGCCAGTAGTATCAGGGGGGCCCCTTCTAACTATGGCTACACCTTC.

The rearrangement uses TRBV5-4 and TRBJ2-5; no definite D call. This CDR3 spans 15 amino acids. Germline V lookup: CDR1 SGHNT, CDR2 YYREEE (reference sequence). The V and J ends lost 4 bases and 4 bases respectively, with 17 bases between them. CDR3: CASSNGPTLPETQYF. The CDR3 nucleotides are TGTGCCAGCAGCAATGGCCCAACCCTTCCAGAGACCCAGTACTTC.

The chain combines TRBV6-5 with TRBJ1-1; no clear D gene. CDR3 length: 11 amino acids. Germline CDR1 reads MNHEY; CDR2 reads SVGAGI. Trimming took off 7 bases at V and 9 bases at J, with 12 bases between the two ends. The CDR3: CASNERGQAFF. The CDR3 DNA follows: TGTGCCAGCAACGAGAGAGGGCAAGCTTTCTTT.

The chain links TRBV19 to TRBJ1-5, with 10 bases matching TRBD1. This CDR3 has 15 residues. Germline assignment: CDR1 LNHDA and CDR2 SQIVND (reference sequence). V trimming: 6 bases; J trimming: 9 bases; junction bases outside the gene matches: 11. CDR3 sequence: CASRLMTGGWRPQHF. The CDR3 DNA reads TGTGCCAGTAGGCTTATGACAGGGGGCTGGCGGCCCCAGCATTTT.

This clone was seen once. The chain carries TRBV19 and TRBJ2-7, with 11 bases fitting TRBD2. The CDR3 covers 21 residues. CDR1 and CDR2 (germline): LNHDA, SQIVND (reference sequence). The V and J ends lost 2 bases and 4 bases, in that order; junction bases with no gene match: 22. The DNA for the CDR3 is TGTGCCAGTAGTATATTGGTCCGACTAGCGGGGAGGACGTTGGTGTTATACGAGCAGTACTTC. Encoded protein: CASSILVRLAGRTLVLYEQYF.

This clone was detected only a few times. The V call is TRBV24-1, the J call TRBJ2-1; TRBD2 matches 8 bases. V gave up 3 bases and J gave up 8 bases; unmatched junction bases: 8. CDR3 length equals 15 residues. The germline gives CDR1 KGHDR, CDR2 SFDVKD. CDR3 sequence reads: CATSDPGSGGDEQFF. CDR3 in DNA: TGTGCCACCAGTGATCCAGGATCCGGGGGGGATGAGCAGTTCTTC.

The genes are TRBV4-3 and TRBJ1-2; TRBD1 is a possible D gene (5 bases). Germline V gene sequence: CDR1 LGHNA, CDR2 YSLEER. Trimming shortened V by 0 bases and J by 3 bases, and 17 bases separated the two germline ends. CDR3 size: 17 residues. The CDR3 DNA is TGCGCCAGCAGCCAAGAGTGGGACCTCTCGGGGGACTATGGCTACACCTTC. Protein product: CASSQEWDLSGDYGYTF.

This clone was counted between two and nine times. The rearrangement links TRBV2 to TRBJ2-6; 9 nucleotides align to TRBD1. This CDR3 is 19 amino acids long. Germline CDR1 reads SNHLY; CDR2 reads FYNNEI. V shed 6 bases and J 4 bases; nucleotides not matched to a gene: 16. CDR3 nucleotides: TGTGCCAGCAGCCCATTTCCGGGACAGGGTTACGGGGGGGCCAACGTCCTGACTTTC. The encoded protein is CASSPFPGQGYGGANVLTF.

The chain links TRBV4-2 to TRBJ1-2, with 7 bases that match TRBD1. Looked up from germline, CDR1 is LGHNA and CDR2 is YNFKEQ. V lost 4 bases to trimming and J lost 3 bases; unmatched junction nucleotides: 2. The CDR3 has 13 amino acids. The CDR3 loop reads CASSPGQDYGYTF. The DNA for the CDR3 is TGTGCCAGCAGCCCCGGACAGGACTATGGCTACACCTTC.

The CDR3 coding sequence is TGTGCCAGCAGCCAAGACTGGGGGGGGCGAGGCCTCTACGAGCAGTACTTC. Translation: CASSQDWGGRGLYEQYF. J is TRBJ2-7 and V is TRBV3-1 (or the pseudogene TRBV3-2), with a weak D call TRBD2 (7 bases). V was clipped by 0 bases and J by 3 bases, with 18 bases between them. The germline gives CDR1 LGHDT, CDR2 YNNKEL (reference sequence). The CDR3 contains 17 residues.

This chain connects TRBV18 to TRBJ1-3; a weak D match, TRBD1 (6 bases). From germline, CDR1 is KGHSH and CDR2 LQKENI. This CDR3 spans 14 amino acids. The V and J ends lost 4 bases and 7 bases respectively, with 14 bases between them. CDR3 bases: TGTGCCAGCTCACTCCGGGACACAGGGAACACCATATATTTT. Residues: CASSLRDTGNTIYF.

The chain couples TRBV7-2 to TRBJ2-2; D gene uncertain. The germline CDR1 and CDR2 sequences are SGHTA and FQGNSA. The CDR3 sequence is 14 residues long. The V and J ends lost 5 bases and 7 bases respectively, with 14 bases between them. Here the CDR3 reads CASSPQFLGGELFF. The CDR3 DNA follows: TGTGCCAGCAGCCCACAGTTTTTGGGCGGGGAGCTGTTTTTT.

The V gene is TRBV7-8, the J gene TRBJ1-6; the match to TRBD1 covers 11 bases. CDR1 and CDR2 from the germline V gene are SGHVS and FQNEAQ. The CDR3 extends over 17 amino acids. V trimming: 5 bases; J trimming: 10 bases; junction bases outside the gene matches: 13. CDR3 in amino acids: CASSLVGQGGPGSPLHF. DNA for the CDR3: TGTGCCAGCAGCCTAGTGGGACAGGGGGGACCTGGATCACCCCTCCACTTT.

The V call is TRBV4-1, the J call TRBJ2-7, with 7 bases that match TRBD1. Germline V gene sequence: CDR1 MGHRA, CDR2 YSYEKL. The CDR3 is 13 amino acids. The J segment lost 3 bases and the V segment lost 4 bases, leaving 3 bases of the junction unmatched. The CDR3 loop is CASSRDSLYEQYF. CDR3 nucleotides: TGCGCCAGCAGCCGGGACAGCCTCTACGAGCAGTACTTC.

The chain couples TRBV15 to TRBJ1-2, with unresolved D. V gave up 2 bases and J gave up 2 bases, with 15 bases separating them. Germline V lookup: CDR1 LNHNV, CDR2 YYDKDF (reference sequence). The CDR3 has 16 residues. CDR3 nucleotides: TGTGCCACCAGCAGACTTCGCGGGCTTTCGAACTATGGCTACACCTTC. Translating it yields CATSRLRGLSNYGYTF.

The V and J genes are TRBV27 and TRBJ2-3; the D gene is possibly TRBD1 (5 bases). The germline V and J ends were trimmed by 3 bases and 3 bases, with 10 bases remaining between them. There are 14 residues in the CDR3. The germline CDR1 and CDR2 sequences are MNHEY and SMNVEV (reference sequence). The CDR3 here is CASSLAGWTDTQYF. DNA for the CDR3: TGTGCCAGCAGTTTGGCAGGGTGGACAGATACGCAGTATTTT.

The count of this clone is one. This chain uses TRBV19 with TRBJ2-1; D unresolved. The germline V gene encodes CDR1 LNHDA and CDR2 SQIVND (reference sequence). CDR3 length equals 15 residues. The ends were cut back, 7 bases at V and 3 bases at J, with 16 bases in the middle. CDR3 sequence: CASMRGREVYNEQFF. The CDR3 DNA sequence: TGTGCCAGTATGAGAGGTAGAGAGGTCTACAATGAGCAGTTCTTC.

J is TRBJ1-1 and V is TRBV6-2 or TRBV6-3; D gene unclear. The CDR3 sequence is 15 residues long. Germline values: CDR1 MNHEY, CDR2 SVGEGT. V lost 0 bases and J 5 bases, leaving 13 bases between the germline ends. The CDR3 sequence is CASSYSSVKRTEAFF. The DNA of the CDR3 is TGTGCCAGCAGTTACTCTTCCGTCAAGAGGACTGAAGCTTTCTTT.

The chain couples TRBV29-1 to TRBJ2-3, with D tentatively TRBD1 (6 bases). This CDR3 region has 16 residues. Germline CDR1 and CDR2: SQVTM and ANQGSEA. The germline V and J ends were trimmed by 0 bases and 0 bases, with 13 bases remaining between them. The CDR3 region has the DNA TGCAGCGTTGAAGATCAGGGGTCAACTAGCACAGATACGCAGTATTTT. It specifies CSVEDQGSTSTDTQYF.

V and J are TRBV27 and TRBJ1-3, with 9 bases lining up with TRBD1. Germline V gives CDR1 MNHEY, CDR2 SMNVEV (reference sequence). After removal of 5 bases from V and 0 bases from J, the junction contained 5 bases not matched to a gene. The CDR3 is 16 amino acids. Here the CDR3 reads CASSPGQGSSGNTIYF. The CDR3 nucleotides read TGTGCCAGCAGTCCGGGACAGGGAAGCTCTGGAAACACCATATATTTT.

The chain carries TRBV9 and TRBJ1-3; TRBD1 might be the D (5 bases). The germline CDR1 and CDR2 sequences are SGDLS and YYNGEE. Trimming removed 3 bases from V and 2 bases from J, with 15 bases in between. The CDR3 totals 16 residues. The CDR3, as DNA: TGTGCCAGCAGCGCCGACAGTCGCGGCCCTGGAAACACCATATATTTT. Residues: CASSADSRGPGNTIYF.

The chain joins TRBV15 to TRBJ1-1; TRBD1 agrees at 9 bases. Unmatched junction bases numbered 5, after V lost 4 bases and J lost 2 bases. The CDR3 covers 15 residues. Germline CDR1 LNHNV, CDR2 YYDKDF (reference sequence). The CDR3 nucleotides read TGTGCCACCAGCATAAGGGGACAGGGAAACACTGAAGCTTTCTTT. Its translation is CATSIRGQGNTEAFF.

This clone was seen ten or more times. CDR3 in amino acids: CASRPRSGTAHSEQYF. The CDR3, as DNA: TGTGCCAGCAGGCCCCGATCCGGGACTGCACACTCCGAGCAGTACTTC. This chain joins TRBV27 and TRBJ2-7, with a possible D match to TRBD2 (6 bases). V was cut by 6 bases and J by 6 bases, with 24 bases left in between. This CDR3 has 16 amino acids. Germline V gene sequence: CDR1 MNHEY, CDR2 SMNVEV (reference sequence).